This T cell receptor beta chain derives from a study of cytomegalovirus exposure and HLA in healthy donors. Trimming cost V 8 bases and J 0 bases; bases outside gene matches: 8. This CDR3 is 15 amino acids long. Germline assignment: CDR1 SGHRS and CDR2 YFSETQ. It was with 60 Vbeta and 13 Jbeta primers that the PCR ran. Sequencing was performed with immunoSEQ multiplex PCR; in TCRdb, only in-frame clones are kept and a portion is missing. The sample holds more than 140,000 clones, 50% to 75% seen once. The rearrangement links TRBV5-1 to TRBJ2-1; 7 bases map to TRBD2. Sequencing used PBMCs. The clonotype was recovered from a woman aged 25 to 39 in good health and CMV-seropositive. The DNA for the CDR3 is TGCGCCAGTAACTACGGGGGGATCTCCTACAATGAGCAGTTCTTC. Translated: CASNYGGISYNEQFF.